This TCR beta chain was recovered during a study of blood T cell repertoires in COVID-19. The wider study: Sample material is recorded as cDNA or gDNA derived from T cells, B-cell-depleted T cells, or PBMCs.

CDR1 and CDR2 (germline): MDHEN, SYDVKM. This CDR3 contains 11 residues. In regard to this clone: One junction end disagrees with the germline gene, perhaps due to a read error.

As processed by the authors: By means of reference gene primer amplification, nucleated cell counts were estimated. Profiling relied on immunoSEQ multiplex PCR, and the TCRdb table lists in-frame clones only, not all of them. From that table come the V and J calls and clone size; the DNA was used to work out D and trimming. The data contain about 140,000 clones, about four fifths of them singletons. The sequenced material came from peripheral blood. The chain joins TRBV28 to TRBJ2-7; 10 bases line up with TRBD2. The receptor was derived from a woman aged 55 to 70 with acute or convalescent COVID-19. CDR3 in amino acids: CASRRGLAESF. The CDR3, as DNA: TGTGCCAGCAGACGTGGACTAGCGGAGTCCTTC.